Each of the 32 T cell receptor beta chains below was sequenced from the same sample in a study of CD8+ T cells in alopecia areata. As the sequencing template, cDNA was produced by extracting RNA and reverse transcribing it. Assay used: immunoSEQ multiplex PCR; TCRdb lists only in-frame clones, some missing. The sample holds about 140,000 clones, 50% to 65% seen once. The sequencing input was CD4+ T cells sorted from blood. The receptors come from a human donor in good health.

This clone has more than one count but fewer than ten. DNA of the CDR3: TGCAGCGTTGGGCGGACGGAGTCCGGGCACGAGCAGTACTTC. This sequence encodes CSVGRTESGHEQYF. This sequence joins TRBV29-1 and TRBJ2-7, with D unclear. Germline V gene data show CDR1 as SQVTM and CDR2 as ANQGSEA. The CDR3 is 14 amino acids. V was clipped by 4 bases and J by 5 bases, with 18 bases between them.

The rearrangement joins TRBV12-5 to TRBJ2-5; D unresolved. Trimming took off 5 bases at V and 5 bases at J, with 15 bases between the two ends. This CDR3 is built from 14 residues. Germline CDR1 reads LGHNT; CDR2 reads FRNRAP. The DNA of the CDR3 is TGTGCTAGTGGTCTTGACCTCCCGGCGGAGACCCAGTACTTC. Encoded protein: CASGLDLPAETQYF.

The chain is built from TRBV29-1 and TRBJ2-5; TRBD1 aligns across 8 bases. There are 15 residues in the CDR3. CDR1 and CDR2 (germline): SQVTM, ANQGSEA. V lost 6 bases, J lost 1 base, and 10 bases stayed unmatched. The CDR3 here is CSVRSGTGVQETQYF. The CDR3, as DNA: TGCAGCGTCCGATCCGGGACAGGAGTCCAAGAGACCCAGTACTTC.

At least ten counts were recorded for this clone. CDR3 sequence: CASSSRLAKNIQYF. The CDR3 DNA is TGTGCCAGCAGCTCGAGGTTAGCCAAAAACATTCAGTACTTC. The J gene is TRBJ2-4, the V gene TRBV11-2; D is undetermined. Germline V lookup: CDR1 SGHAT, CDR2 FQNNGV. This CDR3 comprises 14 residues. The V and J ends lost 4 bases and 0 bases respectively, with 7 bases between them.

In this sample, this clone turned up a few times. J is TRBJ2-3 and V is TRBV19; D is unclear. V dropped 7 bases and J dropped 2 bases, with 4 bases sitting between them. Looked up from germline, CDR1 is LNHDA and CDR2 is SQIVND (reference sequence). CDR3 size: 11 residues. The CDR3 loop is CASTDTDTQYF. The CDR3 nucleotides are TGTGCCAGTACCGACACAGATACGCAGTATTTT.

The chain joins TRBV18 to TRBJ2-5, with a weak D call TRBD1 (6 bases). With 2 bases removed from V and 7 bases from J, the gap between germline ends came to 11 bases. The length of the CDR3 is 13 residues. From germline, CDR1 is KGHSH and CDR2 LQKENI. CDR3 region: CASSPDRFGTQYF. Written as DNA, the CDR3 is TGTGCCAGCTCACCAGACAGGTTCGGGACCCAGTACTTC.

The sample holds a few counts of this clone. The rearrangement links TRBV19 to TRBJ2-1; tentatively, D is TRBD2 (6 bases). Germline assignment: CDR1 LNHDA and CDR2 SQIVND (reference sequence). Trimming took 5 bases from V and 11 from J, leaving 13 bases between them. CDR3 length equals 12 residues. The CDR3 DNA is TGTGCCAGTAGTGCCCGGGACTTTAAGCAGTTCTTC. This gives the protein CASSARDFKQFF. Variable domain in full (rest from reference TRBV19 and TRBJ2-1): DGGITQSPKYLFRKEGQNVTLSCEQNLNHDAMYWYRQDPGQGLRLIYYSQIVNDFQKGDIAEGYSVSREKKESFPLTVTSAQKNPTAFYLCASSARDFKQFFGPGTRLTVL.

CDR3 sequence: CATSSGDSFGYTF. CDR3 DNA sequence: TGTGCCACCAGCAGCGGGGACAGTTTTGGCTACACCTTC. V and J are TRBV15 and TRBJ1-2, with 7 bases identical to TRBD1. V lost 3 bases, J lost 7 bases, and 5 bases stayed unmatched. This CDR3 is 13 amino acids long. Germline V gene data show CDR1 as LNHNV and CDR2 as YYDKDF (reference sequence).

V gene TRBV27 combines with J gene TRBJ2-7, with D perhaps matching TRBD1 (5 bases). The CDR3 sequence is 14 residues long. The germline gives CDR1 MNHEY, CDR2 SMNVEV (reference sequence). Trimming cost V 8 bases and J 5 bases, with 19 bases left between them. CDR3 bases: TGTGCCAGCTCGACACAGGCAGGCGGCGACGAGCAGTACTTC. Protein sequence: CASSTQAGGDEQYF.

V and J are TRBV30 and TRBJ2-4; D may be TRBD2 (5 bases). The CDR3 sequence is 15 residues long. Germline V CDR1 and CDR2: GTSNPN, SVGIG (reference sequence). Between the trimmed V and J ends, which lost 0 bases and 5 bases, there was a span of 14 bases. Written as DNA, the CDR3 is TGTGCCTGGAGTGTAGAGGGCAGACGCCAAAACATTCAGTACTTC. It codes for CAWSVEGRRQNIQYF.

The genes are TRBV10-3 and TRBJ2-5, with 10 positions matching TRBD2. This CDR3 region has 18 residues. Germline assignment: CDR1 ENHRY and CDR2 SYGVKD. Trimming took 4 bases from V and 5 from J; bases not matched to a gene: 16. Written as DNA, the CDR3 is TGTGCCATCAGTGGGGGGACGTGGACTAGCGGACTAGGGGAGACCCAGTACTTC. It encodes CAISGGTWTSGLGETQYF.

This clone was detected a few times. CDR3 sequence: CASSYSGGWTEDGYTF. Written as DNA, the CDR3 is TGTGCCAGCAGTTACTCTGGTGGTTGGACAGAGGATGGCTACACCTTC. The chain employs TRBV6-6 and TRBJ1-2, with D possibly matching TRBD1 (6 bases). This CDR3 comprises 16 residues. The germline V and J ends were trimmed by 0 bases and 6 bases, with 17 bases remaining between them. Germline V CDR1 and CDR2: MNHNY, SVGAGI (reference sequence).

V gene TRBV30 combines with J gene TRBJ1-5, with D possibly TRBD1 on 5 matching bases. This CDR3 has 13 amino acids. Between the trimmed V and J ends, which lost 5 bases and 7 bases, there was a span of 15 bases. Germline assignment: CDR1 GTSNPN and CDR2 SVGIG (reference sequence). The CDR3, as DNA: TGTGCCTGGGCGGGACCTGCAGGGCAGCCCCAGCATTTT. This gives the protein CAWAGPAGQPQHF.

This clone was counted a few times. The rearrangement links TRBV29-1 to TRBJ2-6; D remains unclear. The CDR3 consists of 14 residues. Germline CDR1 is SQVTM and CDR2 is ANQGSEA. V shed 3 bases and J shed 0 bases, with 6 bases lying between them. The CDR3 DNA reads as TGCAGCGTTGAGAGTCGCTCTGGGGCCAACGTCCTGACTTTC. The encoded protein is CSVESRSGANVLTF.

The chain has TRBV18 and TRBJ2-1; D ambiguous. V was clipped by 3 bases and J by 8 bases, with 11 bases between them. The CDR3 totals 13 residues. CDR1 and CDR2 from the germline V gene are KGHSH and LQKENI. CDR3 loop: CASSPFSGDEQFF. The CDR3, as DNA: TGTGCCAGCTCACCCTTCTCCGGCGATGAGCAGTTCTTC.

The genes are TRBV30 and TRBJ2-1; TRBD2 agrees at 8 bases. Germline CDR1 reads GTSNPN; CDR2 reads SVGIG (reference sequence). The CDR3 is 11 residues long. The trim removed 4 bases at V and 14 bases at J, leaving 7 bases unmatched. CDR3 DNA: TGTGCCTGGACTATAGCGGGAATGGAGTTCTTC. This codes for CAWTIAGMEFF.

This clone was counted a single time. For the CDR3, the DNA is TGTGCCAGCTCACCGCCTACTAGCGAGAAGCAGTTCTTC. Protein product: CASSPPTSEKQFF. The chain combines TRBV18 with TRBJ2-1; TRBD2 agrees at 7 bases. The V and J ends lost 3 bases and 11 bases, in that order; junction bases with no gene match: 7. The CDR3 is 13 amino acids. Germline-derived CDR1 and CDR2 are KGHSH and LQKENI.

Here the CDR3 DNA reads TGTGCCTGGAGTGTAAGATACACTCACACCTTC. It translates to CAWSVRYTHTF. J is TRBJ1-2 and V is TRBV30; no firm D call. Germline assignment: CDR1 GTSNPN and CDR2 SVGIG (reference sequence). The CDR3 loop spans 11 amino acids. Trimming took off 0 bases at V and 12 bases at J, with 11 bases between the two ends.

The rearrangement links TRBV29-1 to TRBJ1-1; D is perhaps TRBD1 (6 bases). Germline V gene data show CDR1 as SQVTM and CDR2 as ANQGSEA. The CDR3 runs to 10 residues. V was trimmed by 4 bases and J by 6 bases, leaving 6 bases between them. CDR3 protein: CSVGGPEAFF. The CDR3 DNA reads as TGCAGCGTTGGGGGGCCTGAAGCTTTCTTT.

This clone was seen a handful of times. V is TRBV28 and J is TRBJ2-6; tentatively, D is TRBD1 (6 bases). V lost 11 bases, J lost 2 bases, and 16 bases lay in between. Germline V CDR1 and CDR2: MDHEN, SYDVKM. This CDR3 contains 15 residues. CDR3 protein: CASRTASTGANVLTF. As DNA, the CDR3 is TGTGCCTCTCGGACAGCTTCCACTGGGGCCAACGTCCTGACTTTC.

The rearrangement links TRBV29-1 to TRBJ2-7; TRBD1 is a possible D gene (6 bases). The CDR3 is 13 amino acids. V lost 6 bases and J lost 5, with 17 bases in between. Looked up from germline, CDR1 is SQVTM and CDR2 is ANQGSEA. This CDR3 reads CSVTGTLVDEQYF. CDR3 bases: TGCAGCGTGACCGGGACATTGGTTGACGAGCAGTACTTC.

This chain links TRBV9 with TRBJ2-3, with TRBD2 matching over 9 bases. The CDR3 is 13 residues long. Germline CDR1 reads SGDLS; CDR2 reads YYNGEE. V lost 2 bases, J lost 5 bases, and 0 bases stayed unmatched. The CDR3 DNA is TGTGCCAGCAGCGTTAGCGGGAGAGATACGCAGTATTTT. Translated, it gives CASSVSGRDTQYF.

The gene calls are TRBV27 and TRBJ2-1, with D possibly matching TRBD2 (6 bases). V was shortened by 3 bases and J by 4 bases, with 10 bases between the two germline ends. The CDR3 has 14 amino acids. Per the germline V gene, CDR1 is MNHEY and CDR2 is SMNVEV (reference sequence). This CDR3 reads CASSFRETYNEQFF. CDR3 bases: TGTGCCAGCAGTTTCCGGGAGACGTACAATGAGCAGTTCTTC.

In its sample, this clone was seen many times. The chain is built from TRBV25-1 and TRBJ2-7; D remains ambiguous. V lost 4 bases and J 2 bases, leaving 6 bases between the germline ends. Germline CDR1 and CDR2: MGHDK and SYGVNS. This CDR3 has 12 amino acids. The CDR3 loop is CASSGETYEQYF. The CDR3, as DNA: TGTGCCAGCAGTGGAGAGACCTACGAGCAGTACTTC.

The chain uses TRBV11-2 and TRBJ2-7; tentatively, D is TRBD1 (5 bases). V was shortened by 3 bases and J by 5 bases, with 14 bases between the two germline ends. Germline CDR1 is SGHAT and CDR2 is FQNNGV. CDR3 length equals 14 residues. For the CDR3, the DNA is TGTGCCAGCAGCTTCAAGGGGATGCCCAACGAGCAGTACTTC. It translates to CASSFKGMPNEQYF.

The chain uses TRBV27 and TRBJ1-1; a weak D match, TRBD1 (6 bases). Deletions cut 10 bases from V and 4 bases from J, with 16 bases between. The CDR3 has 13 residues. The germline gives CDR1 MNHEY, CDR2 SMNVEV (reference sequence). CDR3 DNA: TGTGCCACCCGAACAACAGGGCGCACTGAAGCTTTCTTT. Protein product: CATRTTGRTEAFF.

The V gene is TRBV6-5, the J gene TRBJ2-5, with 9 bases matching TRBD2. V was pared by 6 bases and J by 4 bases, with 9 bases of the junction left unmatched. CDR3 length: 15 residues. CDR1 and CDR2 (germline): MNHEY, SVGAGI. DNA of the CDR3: TGTGCCAGCAGCGACACACTAGCGGGCAGAGAGACCCAGTACTTC. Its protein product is CASSDTLAGRETQYF.

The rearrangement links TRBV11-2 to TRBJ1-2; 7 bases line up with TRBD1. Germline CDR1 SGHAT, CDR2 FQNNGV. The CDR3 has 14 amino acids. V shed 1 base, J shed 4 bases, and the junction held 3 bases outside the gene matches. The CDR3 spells CASSLGRDSYGYTF. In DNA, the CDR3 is TGTGCCAGCAGCTTAGGGAGGGACAGCTATGGCTACACCTTC.

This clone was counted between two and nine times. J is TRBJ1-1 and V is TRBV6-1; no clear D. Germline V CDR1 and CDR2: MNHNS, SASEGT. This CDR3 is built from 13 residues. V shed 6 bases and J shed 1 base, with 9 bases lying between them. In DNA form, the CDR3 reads TGTGCCAGCAGCGCTGCGCCGAACACTGAAGCTTTCTTT. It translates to CASSAAPNTEAFF.

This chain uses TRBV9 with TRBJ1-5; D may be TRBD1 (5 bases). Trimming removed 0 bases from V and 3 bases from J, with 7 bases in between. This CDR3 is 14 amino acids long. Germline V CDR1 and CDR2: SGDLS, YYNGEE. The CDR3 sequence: CASSVGGDNQPQHF. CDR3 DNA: TGTGCCAGCAGCGTAGGAGGGGACAATCAGCCCCAGCATTTT. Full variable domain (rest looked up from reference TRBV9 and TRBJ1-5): DSGVTQTPKHLITATGQRVTLRCSPRSGDLSVYWYQQSLDQGLQFLIQYYNGEERAKGNILERFSAQQFPDLHSELNLSSLELGDSALYFCASSVGGDNQPQHFGDGTRLSIL.

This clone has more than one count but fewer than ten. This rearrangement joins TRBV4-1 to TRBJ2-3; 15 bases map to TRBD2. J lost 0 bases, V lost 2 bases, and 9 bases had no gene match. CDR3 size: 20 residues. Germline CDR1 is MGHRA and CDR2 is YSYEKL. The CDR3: CASSQPGLAGGGTSTDTQYF. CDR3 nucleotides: TGCGCCAGCAGCCAACCGGGACTAGCGGGAGGAGGAACTAGCACAGATACGCAGTATTTT.

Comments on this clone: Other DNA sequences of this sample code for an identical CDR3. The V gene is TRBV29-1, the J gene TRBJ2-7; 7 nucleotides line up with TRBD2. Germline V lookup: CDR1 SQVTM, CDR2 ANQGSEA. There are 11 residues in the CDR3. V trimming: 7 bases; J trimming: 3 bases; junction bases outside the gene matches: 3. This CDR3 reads CSAGLVYEQYF. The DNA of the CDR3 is TGCAGCGCTGGACTAGTCTACGAGCAGTACTTC.